Shown below are 8 T cell receptor beta chains from a single sample sequenced in a study of PD-1 blockade in classical Hodgkin lymphoma. Profiling relied on immunoSEQ multiplex PCR, and the TCRdb table lists in-frame clones only, not all of them. The data show about 60,000 clones, around 94% seen once. As for time point: cycle 4 day 1 (C4D1), after less than 7 weeks of nivolumab. Brentuximab vedotin exposure varied, and every patient relapsed after autologous stem cell transplantation. Here the sequenced sample was peripheral blood mononuclear cells (PBMCs), taken before the fourth cycle of nivolumab. All receptors come from a human donor with classical Hodgkin lymphoma.

V is TRBV10-2 and J is TRBJ2-5; no clear D gene. The CDR3 is 14 amino acids. V gave up 0 bases and J gave up 2 bases, with 7 bases separating them. The V gene's germline CDR1 is WSHSY and CDR2 SAAADI. CDR3 loop: CASSESKQQETQYF. As DNA, the CDR3 is TGCGCCAGCAGTGAGTCGAAGCAGCAAGAGACCCAGTACTTC.

CDR3 sequence: CASSFSGTSGATDTQYF. CDR3 nucleotide sequence: TGTGCCAGTAGTTTTTCCGGGACTAGCGGGGCCACAGATACGCAGTATTTT. The genes are TRBV19 and TRBJ2-3, with TRBD2 matching 13 bases. CDR1 and CDR2 (germline): LNHDA, SQIVND (reference sequence). The CDR3 sequence is 17 residues long. The V segment lost 5 bases and the J segment 2 bases; nucleotides outside the gene matches: 7.

As DNA, the CDR3 is TGTGCCAGCAGCTCGGGGGGCCCAACTAGCGGGGGCCCCTACGAGCAGTACTTC. Translated: CASSSGGPTSGGPYEQYF. The gene calls are TRBV5-6 and TRBJ2-7, with 11 bases fitting TRBD2. The V gene's germline CDR1 is SGHDT and CDR2 YYEEEE. Trimming cost V 3 bases and J 2 bases; bases outside gene matches: 13. The CDR3 is 18 amino acids.

This clone was seen just once. V is TRBV5-6 and J is TRBJ2-7, with 8 bases that match TRBD1. This CDR3 is 15 amino acids long. V shed 2 bases, J shed 6 bases, and the junction held 10 bases outside the gene matches. The germline V gene has CDR1 SGHDT and CDR2 YYEEEE. CDR3 nucleotide sequence: TGTGCCAGCAGCTTAGTGCCAGGGGGCTTCTCCGAGCAGTACTTC. Its protein product is CASSLVPGGFSEQYF.

This chain connects TRBV9 to TRBJ2-7; tentative D call: TRBD2 (6 bases). The V gene lost 3 bases and the J gene lost 4 bases, with 11 bases spanning the gap. The length of the CDR3 is 13 residues. Germline values: CDR1 SGDLS, CDR2 YYNGEE. The CDR3 spells CASSASAGYEQYF. In nucleotides, the CDR3 is TGTGCCAGCAGCGCCAGTGCGGGATACGAGCAGTACTTC.

V and J are TRBV15 and TRBJ2-7; 7 nucleotides agree with TRBD2. CDR3 length equals 15 residues. Trimming took 1 base from V and 3 from J; bases not matched to a gene: 6. CDR1 is LNHNV and CDR2 is YYDKDF in the germline V gene (reference sequence). The CDR3 spells CATSRGRGLSYEQYF. CDR3 DNA: TGTGCCACCAGCAGAGGACGGGGACTAAGCTACGAGCAGTACTTC.

V is TRBV5-4 and J is TRBJ2-2, with D perhaps TRBD1 or TRBD2 (5 bases each). Trimming cost V 0 bases and J 7 bases, with 10 bases left between them. The CDR3 has 14 residues. Germline V gene sequence: CDR1 SGHNT, CDR2 YYREEE (reference sequence). The CDR3 spells CASSLGGKGGELFF. The DNA of the CDR3 is TGTGCCAGCAGCTTGGGGGGGAAAGGCGGGGAGCTGTTTTTT.

The gene calls are TRBV4-1 and TRBJ1-5; TRBD1 might be the D (5 bases). With 4 bases removed from V and 5 bases from J, the gap between germline ends came to 15 bases. The CDR3 sequence is 15 residues long. Germline loops: CDR1 MGHRA, CDR2 YSYEKL. CDR3 sequence: CASSPGTVLHQPQHF. CDR3 nucleotide sequence: TGCGCCAGCAGCCCTGGGACCGTACTACATCAGCCCCAGCATTTT.